This T cell receptor (beta chain) derives from a study of blood T cell repertoires in COVID-19. This CDR3 region has 18 residues. Trimming stripped 2 bases from V and 2 bases from J, with 22 bases between. Looked up from germline, CDR1 is SGHAT and CDR2 is FQNNGV. Sequenced by immunoSEQ multiplex PCR; TCRdb stores in-frame clones only, minus some. The data show a few hundred thousand clones, with 86% seen just once and approximately 9.8% held by the top ten. V gene TRBV11-2 combines with J gene TRBJ2-7; a possible D gene is TRBD2 (6 bases). Sample: peripheral blood. The sequence came from a man in his forties or fifties who had recovered from COVID-19. CDR3 coding DNA: TGTGCCAGCAGCTTATATAGGACTACCCTAGTTGGTACCTACGAGCAGTACTTC. Its protein product is CASSLYRTTLVGTYEQYF.